The 2 T cell receptor beta chains given below trace back to one sample, sequenced in a study of blood T cell repertoires in COVID-19. The data were produced by immunoSEQ multiplex PCR, yet TCRdb's version contains in-frame clones alone and is incomplete. The sample has 200,000 to 250,000 clones; approximately 88% are singletons. The source material was peripheral blood. These receptors were taken from a woman in her thirties with COVID-19, enrolled during active disease.

This chain connects TRBV4-1 to TRBJ1-6; 7 bases align to TRBD1. This CDR3 has 15 residues. Germline V gene data show CDR1 as MGHRA and CDR2 as YSYEKL. The J segment lost 9 bases and the V segment lost 0 bases, leaving 5 bases of the junction unmatched. The CDR3: CASSQDRDRVSPLHF. In DNA form, the CDR3 reads TGCGCCAGCAGCCAAGATCGTGACAGGGTTTCACCCCTCCACTTT.

The rearrangement joins TRBV6-2 or TRBV6-3 to TRBJ2-5, with no clear D. CDR3 length: 12 residues. Trimming pared 2 bases from V and 5 bases from J, leaving 6 bases between. Germline CDR1 is MNHEY and CDR2 is SVGEGT. The CDR3 sequence: CASSYTAETQYF. In DNA form, the CDR3 reads TGTGCCAGCAGTTACACCGCGGAGACCCAGTACTTC.